These T cell receptor beta chains were read from a single sample in a study of neurological immune-mediated disorders. TCRdb redid the calling of the 5' RACE reads with MiXCR, one entry per CDR3 protein. Here the sample spans 80,000 to 85,000 distinct CDR3 sequences, just over 2.5% being singletons. Source material: PBMCs. Receptor source: a woman in her 30s with multiple sclerosis. CDR3s include the opening cysteine and the closing phenylalanine or tryptophan. Fields, in order: D gene, V gene, clone size, J gene, CDR3 DNA, CDR3 protein. D genes are given only for firm matches. Each size is once, few, many or a size class.

D: NA
V: TRBV4-3
size: many
J: TRBJ1-2
DNA: TGCGCCAGCAGCCGGGACGGCCGGGGGGATGGCTACACCTTC
CDR3: CASSRDGRGDGYTF

D: NA
V: TRBV14
size: many
J: TRBJ1-2
DNA: TGTGCCAGCAGCCAAGAGGCAGGCCGATATGTTGGCTACACCTTC
CDR3: CASSQEAGRYVGYTF

D: TRBD1
V: TRBV18
size: many
J: TRBJ2-2
DNA: TGTGCCAGCTCACCCATCGGGACAGGGGGAAGTTCCGGGGAGCTGTTTTTT
CDR3: CASSPIGTGGSSGELFF

D: NA
V: TRBV7-2
size: many
J: TRBJ1-1
DNA: TGTGCCAGCAGCTTATCTCGGGGTGGAGCTTTCTTT
CDR3: CASSLSRGGAFF

D: NA
V: TRBV7-6
size: many
J: TRBJ1-1
DNA: TGTGCCAGCAGCTCCTCTAGGGGCAAGTACACTGAAGCTTTCTTT
CDR3: CASSSSRGKYTEAFF

D: NA
V: TRBV5-1
size: many
J: TRBJ2-7
DNA: TGCGCCAGCAGCTTGGCCAATTTGGGCGGGCCGAACTCCTACGAGCAGTACTTC
CDR3: CASSLANLGGPNSYEQYF

D: TRBD2
V: TRBV20-1
size: many
J: TRBJ2-1
DNA: TGCAGTGCTAAGATTCTAGCGGGAGCGGAGAATGAGCAGTTCTTC
CDR3: CSAKILAGAENEQFF

D: TRBD2
V: TRBV5-1
size: few
J: TRBJ2-5
DNA: TGCGCCAGCAGCTTACTAGCGGAAGAGACCCAGTACTTC
CDR3: CASSLLAEETQYF

D: NA
V: TRBV3-1
size: many
J: TRBJ2-5
DNA: TGTGCCAGCAGCCAAGTACTAGGTAAAGAGACCCAGTACTTC
CDR3: CASSQVLGKETQYF

D: NA
V: TRBV19
size: few
J: TRBJ2-1
DNA: TGTGCCAGTAGTGGAGGACAAATACACAATGAGCAGTTCTTC
CDR3: CASSGGQIHNEQFF

D: TRBD2
V: TRBV7-2
size: few
J: TRBJ2-5
DNA: TGTGCCAGCAGCTTAGCGCTAGCGGCCGCCCAAGAGACCCAGTACTTC
CDR3: CASSLALAAAQETQYF

D: TRBD2
V: TRBV20-1
size: many
J: TRBJ2-1
DNA: TGCAGTGCTAGCAGCGGGAGGTTTATCGCGGGTGAGCAGTTCTTC
CDR3: CSASSGRFIAGEQFF

D: TRBD2
V: TRBV20-1
size: many
J: TRBJ2-7
DNA: TGCAGTGCTAGAGATTATACGGGAGGTAACTACGAGCAGTACTTC
CDR3: CSARDYTGGNYEQYF

D: TRBD1
V: TRBV11-3
size: many
J: TRBJ2-1
DNA: TGTGCCAGCAGCTTTACAGGGGGGTACAATGAGCAGTTCTTC
CDR3: CASSFTGGYNEQFF

D: NA
V: TRBV14
size: few
J: TRBJ2-3
DNA: TGTGCCAGCAGCCAAGAGGGAGCGTTCCCACGGGCCGATACGCAGTATTTT
CDR3: CASSQEGAFPRADTQYF

D: TRBD1
V: TRBV7-8
size: many
J: TRBJ2-5
DNA: TGTGCCAGCAGCTTATATAGGGGGCTGGAGACCCAGTACTTC
CDR3: CASSLYRGLETQYF

D: TRBD2
V: TRBV20-1
size: many
J: TRBJ2-1
DNA: TGCAGTGCTAGACCCCCCTGGATGGGGGGGGAACATATCAATGAGCAGTTCTTC
CDR3: CSARPPWMGGEHINEQFF

D: TRBD1
V: TRBV20-1
size: many
J: TRBJ2-2
DNA: TGCAGTGCTAATACAGGGGGATCGAACACCGGGGAGCTGTTTTTT
CDR3: CSANTGGSNTGELFF

D: NA
V: TRBV3-1
size: many
J: TRBJ2-4
DNA: TGTGCCAGCAGCCCCGGTAAAACAATTCAGTACTTC
CDR3: CASSPGKTIQYF

D: NA
V: TRBV28
size: many
J: TRBJ2-6
DNA: TGTGCCAGCAGTTCATATGGGATGGGCACCGGGGCCAACGTCCTGACTTTC
CDR3: CASSSYGMGTGANVLTF

D: TRBD2
V: TRBV29-1
size: many
J: TRBJ2-3
DNA: TGCAGCGTACAGCGGGAGGGCCTCACAGATACGCAGTATTTT
CDR3: CSVQREGLTDTQYF

D: NA
V: TRBV27
size: many
J: TRBJ1-3
DNA: TGTGCCAGCAGTTTGAACAGAGGAGACACCATATATTTT
CDR3: CASSLNRGDTIYF